The source of this T cell receptor (beta chain) is a study of OX40 agonist ivuxolimab in advanced cancers. About the study: In this trial design, patients received ivuxolimab intravenously at 0.01 to 10 mg/kg every 2 weeks. With a range of roughly 20 to 80, age averaged roughly 61 years, and 65% to 90% were male. Treatment received earlier with anti-PD-1, anti-PD-L1 or anti-CTLA-4 agents was allowed, and less than 45% had some.

Relative to its sample, this clone is medium-sized. Method: immunoSEQ multiplex PCR; TCRdb's copy keeps in-frame clones and lacks some. The table includes 25,000 to 30,000 clones, 83% detected once. The germline V and J ends were trimmed by 3 bases and 3 bases, with 11 bases remaining between them. Germline values: CDR1 GTSNPN, CDR2 SVGIG (reference sequence). The CDR3 runs to 13 residues. The TCR comes from an adult with an advanced solid tumor such as melanoma, head and neck, liver or kidney cancer. V is TRBV30 and J is TRBJ1-2; possibly TRBD1 for D (6 bases). The material was CD4+ or CD8+ T cells sorted from blood, obtained in a trial of the OX40 agonist ivuxolimab. The CDR3 DNA reads as TGTGCCTGGAGGACCTCAGGGGACTATGGCTACACCTTC. It is translated as CAWRTSGDYGYTF.